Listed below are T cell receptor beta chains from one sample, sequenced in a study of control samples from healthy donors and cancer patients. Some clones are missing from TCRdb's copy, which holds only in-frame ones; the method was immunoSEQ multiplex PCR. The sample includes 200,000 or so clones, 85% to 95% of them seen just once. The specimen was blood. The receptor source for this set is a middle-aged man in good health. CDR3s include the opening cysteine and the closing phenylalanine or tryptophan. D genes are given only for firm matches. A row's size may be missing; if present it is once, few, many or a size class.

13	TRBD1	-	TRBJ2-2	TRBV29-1	CSAWTGIGGELFF	TGCAGCGCTTGGACAGGGATTGGCGGGGAGCTGTTTTTT
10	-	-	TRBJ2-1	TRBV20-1	CSVPRSEQFF	TGCAGTGTCCCCCGTAGTGAGCAGTTCTTC
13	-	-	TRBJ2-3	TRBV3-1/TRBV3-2	CASSHASTDTQYF	TGTGCCAGCAGCCACGCGTCCACAGATACGCAGTATTTT
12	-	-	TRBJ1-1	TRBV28	CASSLKETEAFF	TGTGCCAGCAGTTTAAAGGAGACTGAAGCTTTCTTT
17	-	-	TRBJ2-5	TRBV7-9	CASSLNWAGGRKETQYF	TGTGCCAGCAGCTTGAACTGGGCTGGGGGCAGAAAAGAGACCCAGTACTTC
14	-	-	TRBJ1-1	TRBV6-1	CASSEARGGTEAFF	TGTGCCAGCAGTGAAGCGCGGGGGGGAACTGAAGCTTTCTTT
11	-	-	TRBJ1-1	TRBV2	CASSDLTEAFF	TGTGCCAGCAGTGATCTCACTGAAGCTTTCTTT
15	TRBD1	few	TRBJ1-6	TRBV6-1	CASSEYEGGGSPLHF	TGTGCCAGCAGTGAATACGAAGGGGGCGGCTCACCCCTCCACTTT
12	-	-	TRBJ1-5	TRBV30	CAWSVSRGPQHF	TGTGCCTGGAGTGTCTCCCGAGGGCCCCAGCATTTT
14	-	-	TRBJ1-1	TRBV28	CASSPGPGNTEAFF	TGTGCCAGCAGTCCAGGCCCCGGGAACACTGAAGCTTTCTTT
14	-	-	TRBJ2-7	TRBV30	CAWSVGGGASEQYF	TGTGCCTGGAGTGTAGGAGGGGGGGCCAGCGAGCAGTACTTC
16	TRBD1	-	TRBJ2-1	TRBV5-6	CASSPGTGIIDNEQFF	TGTGCCAGCAGCCCTGGGACAGGGATAATCGACAATGAGCAGTTCTTC
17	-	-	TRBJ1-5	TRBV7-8	CASSLGGGRSFNQPQHF	TGTGCCAGCAGCTTAGGAGGAGGGCGGTCTTTCAATCAGCCCCAGCATTTT
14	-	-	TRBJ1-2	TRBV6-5	CASSPRTHSAGYTF	TGTGCCAGCAGCCCCCGGACCCACTCCGCGGGCTACACCTTC
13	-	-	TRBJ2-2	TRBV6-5	CASSYPGTGELFF	TGTGCCAGCAGTTACCCCGGCACCGGGGAGCTGTTTTTT
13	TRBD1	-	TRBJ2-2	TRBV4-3	CASSFTGDGELFF	TGCGCCAGCAGCTTTACAGGGGATGGGGAGCTGTTTTTT
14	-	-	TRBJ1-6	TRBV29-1	CSVRWGALNSPLHF	TGCAGCGTGCGGTGGGGAGCTCTTAATTCACCCCTCCACTTT
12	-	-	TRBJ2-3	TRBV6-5	CASAFGPDTQYF	TGTGCCAGTGCGTTTGGCCCAGATACGCAGTATTTT
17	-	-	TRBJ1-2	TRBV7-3	CASRNKVEDSLNYGYTF	TGTGCCAGCAGGAATAAAGTAGAAGATAGCCTTAACTATGGCTACACCTTC
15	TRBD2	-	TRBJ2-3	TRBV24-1	CATSEGTSGGYTQYF	TGTGCCACCAGTGAGGGGACTAGCGGGGGTTATACGCAGTATTTT